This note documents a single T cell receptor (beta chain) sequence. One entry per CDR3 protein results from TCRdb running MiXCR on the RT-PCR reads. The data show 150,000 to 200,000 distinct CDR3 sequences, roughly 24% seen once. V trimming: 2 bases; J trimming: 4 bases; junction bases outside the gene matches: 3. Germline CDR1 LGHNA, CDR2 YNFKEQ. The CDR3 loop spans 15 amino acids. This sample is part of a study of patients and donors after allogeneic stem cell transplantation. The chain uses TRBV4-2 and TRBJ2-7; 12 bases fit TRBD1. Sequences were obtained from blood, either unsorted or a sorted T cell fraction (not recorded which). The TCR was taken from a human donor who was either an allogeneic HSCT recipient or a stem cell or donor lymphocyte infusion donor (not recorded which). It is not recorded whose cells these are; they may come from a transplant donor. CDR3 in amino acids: CASSQSGQGAYEQYF. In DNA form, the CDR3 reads TGTGCCAGCAGCCAATCGGGACAGGGGGCTTACGAGCAGTACTTC.